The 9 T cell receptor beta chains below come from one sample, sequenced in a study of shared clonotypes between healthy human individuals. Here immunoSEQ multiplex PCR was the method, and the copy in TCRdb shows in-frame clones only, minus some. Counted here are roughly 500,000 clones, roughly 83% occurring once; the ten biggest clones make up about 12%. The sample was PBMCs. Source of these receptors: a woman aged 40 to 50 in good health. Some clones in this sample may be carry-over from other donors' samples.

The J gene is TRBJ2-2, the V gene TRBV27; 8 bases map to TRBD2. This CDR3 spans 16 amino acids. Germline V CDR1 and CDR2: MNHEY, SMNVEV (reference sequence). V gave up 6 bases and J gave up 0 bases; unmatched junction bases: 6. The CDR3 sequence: CASSPTSVSNTGELFF. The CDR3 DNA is TGTGCCAGCAGCCCGACTAGCGTTTCGAACACCGGGGAGCTGTTTTTT.

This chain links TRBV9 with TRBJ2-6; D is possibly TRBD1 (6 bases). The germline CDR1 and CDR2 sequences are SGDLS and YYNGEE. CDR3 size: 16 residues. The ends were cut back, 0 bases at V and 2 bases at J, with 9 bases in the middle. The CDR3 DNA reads TGTGCCAGCAGCGTAGAGGGACATACTGGGGCCAACGTCCTGACTTTC. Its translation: CASSVEGHTGANVLTF. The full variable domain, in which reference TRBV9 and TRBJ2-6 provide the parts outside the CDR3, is DSGVTQTPKHLITATGQRVTLRCSPRSGDLSVYWYQQSLDQGLQFLIQYYNGEERAKGNILERFSAQQFPDLHSELNLSSLELGDSALYFCASSVEGHTGANVLTFGAGSRLTVL.

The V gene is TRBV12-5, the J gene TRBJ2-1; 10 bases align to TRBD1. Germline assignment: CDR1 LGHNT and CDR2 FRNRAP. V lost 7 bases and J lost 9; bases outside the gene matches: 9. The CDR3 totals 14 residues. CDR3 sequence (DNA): TGTGCTAGTGCCAGCGGGACAGGGGTGTCTGAGCAGTTCTTC. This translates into CASASGTGVSEQFF.

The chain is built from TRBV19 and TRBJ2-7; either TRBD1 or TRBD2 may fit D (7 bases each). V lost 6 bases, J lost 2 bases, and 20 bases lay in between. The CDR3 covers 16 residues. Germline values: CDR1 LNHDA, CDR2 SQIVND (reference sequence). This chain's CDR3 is CASSLGGAGQPYEQYF. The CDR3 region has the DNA TGTGCCAGTAGCCTAGGGGGAGCGGGACAGCCCTACGAGCAGTACTTC. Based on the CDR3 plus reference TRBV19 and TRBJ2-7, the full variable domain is DGGITQSPKYLFRKEGQNVTLSCEQNLNHDAMYWYRQDPGQGLRLIYYSQIVNDFQKGDIAEGYSVSREKKESFPLTVTSAQKNPTAFYLCASSLGGAGQPYEQYFGPGTRLTVT.

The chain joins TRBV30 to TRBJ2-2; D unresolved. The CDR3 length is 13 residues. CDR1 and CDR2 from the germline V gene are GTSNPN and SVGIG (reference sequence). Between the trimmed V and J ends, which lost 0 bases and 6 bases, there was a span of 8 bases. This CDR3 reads CAWSVREAGELFF. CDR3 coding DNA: TGTGCCTGGAGTGTCCGAGAGGCCGGGGAGCTGTTTTTT.

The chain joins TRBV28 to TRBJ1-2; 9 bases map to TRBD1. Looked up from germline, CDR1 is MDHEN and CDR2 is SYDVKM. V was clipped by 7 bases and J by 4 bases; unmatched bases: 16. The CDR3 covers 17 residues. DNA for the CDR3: TGTGCCAGCATTCCCGGGACAGGGTTCCCAGCCAGCTATGGCTACACCTTC. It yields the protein CASIPGTGFPASYGYTF.

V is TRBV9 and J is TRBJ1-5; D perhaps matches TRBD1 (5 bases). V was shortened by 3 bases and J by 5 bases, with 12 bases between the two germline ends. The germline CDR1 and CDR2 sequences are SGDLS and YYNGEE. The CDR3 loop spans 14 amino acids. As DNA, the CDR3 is TGTGCCAGCAGCGGCGACTGGGGGGATCAGCCCCAGCATTTT. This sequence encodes CASSGDWGDQPQHF.

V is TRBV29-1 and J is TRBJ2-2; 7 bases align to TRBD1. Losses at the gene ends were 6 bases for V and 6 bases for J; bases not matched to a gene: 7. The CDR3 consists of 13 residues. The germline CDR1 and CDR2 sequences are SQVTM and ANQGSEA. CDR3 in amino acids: CSVIRQGAGELFF. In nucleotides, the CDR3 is TGCAGCGTCATCCGACAGGGCGCCGGGGAGCTGTTTTTT.

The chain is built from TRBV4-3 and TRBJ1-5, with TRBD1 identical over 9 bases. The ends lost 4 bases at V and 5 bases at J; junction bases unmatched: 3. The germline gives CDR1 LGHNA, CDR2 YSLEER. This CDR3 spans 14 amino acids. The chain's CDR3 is CASSPRTGDQPQHF. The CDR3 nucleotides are TGCGCCAGCAGCCCCCGGACAGGGGATCAGCCCCAGCATTTT.